Listed below are T cell receptor beta chains from one sample, sequenced in a study of blood T cell repertoires in COVID-19. Measured with immunoSEQ multiplex PCR; TCRdb has only the in-frame clones, and not every one. The sample has about 34,000 clones, more than 70% seen once; the top ten hold about a sixth. Sequenced sample: peripheral blood. These receptor sequences come from a human donor in a cohort sampled during active COVID-19. CDR3s include the opening cysteine and the closing phenylalanine or tryptophan. Fields, in order: J gene, clone size, D gene, V gene, CDR3 protein, CDR3 DNA. A D gene is named only where the DNA matches it firmly. Part of the rows lack a size; the others show once, few, many or a class for expanded clones.

>TRBJ2-3|.|TRBD1|TRBV7-9
CASSQTGGGTDTQYF
TGTGCCAGCAGCCAGACAGGGGGCGGGACAGATACGCAGTATTTT
>TRBJ1-1|.|TRBD1|TRBV27
CASSPGGRGVSEAFF
TGTGCCAGCAGTCCCGGTGGCAGGGGGGTCTCTGAAGCTTTCTTT
>TRBJ2-1|.|.|TRBV3-1/TRBV3-2
CASSQETLPVTEQFF
TGTGCCAGCAGCCAAGAGACACTCCCTGTTACTGAGCAGTTCTTC
>TRBJ1-1|many|.|TRBV7-2
CASSLGFGAGVNTEAFF
TGTGCCAGCAGCTTAGGTTTTGGGGCAGGGGTGAACACTGAAGCTTTCTTT
>TRBJ2-7|.|TRBD1|TRBV6-6
CASSPQGANYEQYF
TGTGCCAGCAGTCCACAGGGGGCTAACTACGAGCAGTACTTC
>TRBJ1-3|.|.|TRBV11-2
CASSPLTGLHSGNTIYF
TGTGCCAGCAGCCCTTTGACAGGCCTTCACTCTGGAAACACCATATATTTT
>TRBJ1-2|.|TRBD1|TRBV7-6
CASSPRVQGEDGYTF
TGTGCCAGCAGCCCGAGGGTTCAGGGGGAAGATGGCTACACCTTC
>TRBJ2-3|.|.|TRBV9
CASSAENRGTDTQYF
TGTGCCAGCAGCGCAGAAAACAGGGGCACAGATACGCAGTATTTT
>TRBJ2-4|.|TRBD1|TRBV7-2
CASSGQGSSKNIQYF
TGTGCCAGCAGCGGACAGGGATCTTCCAAAAACATTCAGTACTTC
>TRBJ1-2|.|.|TRBV11-2
CASSLDGGGSYGYTF
TGTGCCAGCAGCTTAGACGGGGGAGGTTCTTATGGCTACACCTTC
>TRBJ2-2|.|.|TRBV5-5
CASSFTGIYTGELFF
TGTGCCAGCAGTTTCACCGGGATTTACACCGGGGAGCTGTTTTTT
>TRBJ2-1|.|TRBD2|TRBV19
CASSPLGLADYNEQFF
TGTGCCAGTAGTCCCCTGGGACTAGCGGATTACAATGAGCAGTTCTTC
>TRBJ2-7|.|TRBD2|TRBV6-5
CASRQTSVSYEQYF
TGTGCCAGCAGACAGACTAGCGTGTCCTACGAGCAGTACTTC
>TRBJ2-1|few|TRBD1|TRBV7-2
CASSQQGSSYNEQFF
TGTGCCAGCAGCCAACAGGGGAGCTCCTACAATGAGCAGTTCTTC
>TRBJ2-7|.|TRBD1|TRBV10-3
CAISGQGFHEQYF
TGTGCCATCAGCGGACAGGGGTTCCACGAGCAGTACTTC
>TRBJ1-6|.|TRBD1|TRBV6-5
CASRRGRDRGSPLHF
TGTGCCAGCAGGCGCGGCCGGGACAGGGGATCACCCCTCCACTTT
>TRBJ1-1|.|TRBD1|TRBV7-8
CASSSGQGVGTEAFF
TGTGCCAGCAGCTCAGGACAGGGTGTTGGGACTGAAGCTTTCTTT
>TRBJ2-1|once|TRBD2|TRBV7-3
CASSLRTSGRAGSEQFF
TGTGCCAGCAGCTTAAGGACTAGCGGGAGGGCCGGGTCCGAGCAGTTCTTC
>TRBJ1-2|few|.|TRBV20-1
CSARTSYGYTF
TGCAGTGCTAGGACAAGCTATGGCTACACCTTC
>TRBJ2-2|.|TRBD2|TRBV6-5
CASRTSGYTGELFF
TGTGCCAGTAGGACTAGCGGGTACACCGGGGAGCTGTTTTTT
>TRBJ2-3|.|.|TRBV18
CASSPLSSGYTDTQYF
TGTGCCAGCTCACCACTGAGTAGCGGATACACAGATACGCAGTATTTT
>TRBJ1-2|.|TRBD1|TRBV6-2/TRBV6-3
CASSPDRGHGYTF
TGTGCCAGCAGTCCCGACAGGGGGCATGGCTACACCTTC
>TRBJ2-2|once|TRBD2|TRBV7-2
CASSLGRGRGDGELFF
TGTGCCAGCAGCTTAGGACGTGGGAGGGGTGACGGGGAGCTGTTTTTT
>TRBJ2-5|.|TRBD1|TRBV24-1
CAVMVPGTGEETQYF
TGTGCCGTCATGGTCCCGGGGACAGGAGAGGAGACCCAGTACTTC
>TRBJ1-1|.|TRBD1|TRBV19
CASSGGQVVPSNTEAFF
TGTGCCAGTAGTGGAGGACAGGTCGTCCCCTCGAACACTGAAGCTTTCTTT
>TRBJ2-3|.|TRBD2|TRBV10-3
CAISGLAGGLSTDTQYF
TGTGCCATCTCCGGGCTAGCGGGGGGGCTAAGCACAGATACGCAGTATTTT
>TRBJ1-5|.|TRBD1|TRBV2
CASSYRGGTGGNQPQHF
TGTGCCAGCAGCTACAGGGGAGGGACAGGGGGCAATCAGCCCCAGCATTTT
>TRBJ2-6|.|.|TRBV5-4
CASSPPRVRGANVLTF
TGTGCCAGCAGCCCCCCGAGGGTACGGGGGGCCAACGTCCTGACTTTC
>TRBJ1-2|.|TRBD1|TRBV15
CATRVGQAANYGYTF
TGTGCCACCCGAGTCGGACAGGCGGCTAACTATGGCTACACCTTC
>TRBJ2-5|.|TRBD1|TRBV27
CASRGQGTRETQYF
TGTGCCAGCAGGGGACAGGGGACTAGGGAGACCCAGTACTTC
>TRBJ1-3|.|.|TRBV12-5
CASGPSATGNTIYF
TGTGCTAGTGGCCCCTCAGCGACTGGAAACACCATATATTTT
>TRBJ1-2|.|.|TRBV5-4
CASSSGGVTGYGYTF
TGTGCCAGCAGCTCTGGGGGCGTAACGGGCTATGGCTACACCTTC
>TRBJ1-6|once|.|TRBV11-2
CASSLDRVWNSPLHF
TGTGCCAGCAGCTTAGACAGGGTATGGAATTCACCCCTCCACTTT
>TRBJ2-5|.|TRBD2|TRBV27
CASSLSGLRPGETQYF
TGTGCCAGCAGTTTATCGGGACTACGGCCCGGGGAGACCCAGTACTTC
>TRBJ2-3|.|.|TRBV27
CASSPNGGAGVDTQYF
TGTGCCAGCAGTCCAAATGGGGGGGCAGGGGTAGATACGCAGTATTTT
>TRBJ2-3|.|TRBD2|TRBV6-2/TRBV6-3
CASSYVPLAGGNTDTQYF
TGTGCCAGCAGTTACGTCCCCCTAGCGGGAGGCAACACAGATACGCAGTATTTT
>TRBJ1-6|.|.|TRBV10-3
CAISQGVNSPLHF
TGTGCCATCAGTCAAGGGGTTAATTCACCCCTCCACTTT
>TRBJ2-3|.|TRBD2|TRBV4-1
CASSLPGGPTDTQYF
TGCGCCAGCAGCCTACCGGGGGGGCCCACAGATACGCAGTATTTT
>TRBJ2-2|.|TRBD1|TRBV15
CATGTGGTGELFF
TGTGCCACCGGGACAGGGGGCACCGGGGAGCTGTTTTTT
>TRBJ1-1|.|.|TRBV4-1
CASSQEAPNTEAFF
TGCGCCAGCAGCCAAGAGGCCCCGAACACTGAAGCTTTCTTT
>TRBJ1-2|many|TRBD1|TRBV6-5
CASSPTGEGGYGYTF
TGTGCCAGCAGCCCAACAGGGGAAGGGGGCTATGGCTACACCTTC
>TRBJ1-2|.|TRBD1|TRBV7-2
CASSLDRREYGYTF
TGTGCCAGCAGCCTGGACAGGAGGGAGTATGGCTACACCTTC
>TRBJ1-2|.|.|TRBV6-5
CASRRGPINYGYTF
TGTGCCAGCAGGCGGGGACCGATCAACTATGGCTACACCTTC
>TRBJ2-6|.|.|TRBV28
CASSLSGANVLTF
TGTGCCAGCAGCCTATCTGGGGCCAACGTCCTGACTTTC
>TRBJ2-3|.|.|TRBV6-1
CASSEKQGGWVSTDTQYF
TGTGCCAGCAGTGAAAAACAAGGAGGGTGGGTAAGCACAGATACGCAGTATTTT
>TRBJ1-6|.|TRBD1|TRBV5-6
CASSLTGDNSPLHF
TGTGCCAGCAGCTTAACAGGGGACAATTCACCCCTCCACTTT
>TRBJ2-3|.|TRBD1|TRBV5-5
CASSLLGQGSTDTQYF
TGTGCCAGCAGCTTGCTCGGACAGGGGAGCACAGATACGCAGTATTTT
>TRBJ2-7|.|.|TRBV28
CASSLMGGTGLHEQYF
TGTGCCAGCAGTTTAATGGGAGGGACAGGCCTCCACGAGCAGTACTTC
>TRBJ1-3|.|.|TRBV15
CATAYVGGSGNTIYF
TGTGCCACAGCCTACGTGGGGGGGTCGGGAAACACCATATATTTT
>TRBJ2-2|.|.|TRBV21-1
CASSPCGRSGTGELFF
TGTGCCAGCAGCCCTTGCGGGAGGAGTGGCACCGGGGAGCTGTTTTTT
>TRBJ1-2|.|TRBD1|TRBV30
CAWDRDGYGYTF
TGTGCCTGGGACAGGGACGGTTATGGCTACACCTTC
>TRBJ1-5|.|.|TRBV12-3/TRBV12-4
CASRAGDQPQHF
TGTGCCAGCAGAGCCGGGGATCAGCCCCAGCATTTT
>TRBJ2-1|.|.|TRBV5-1
CASKLRVTSYNEQFF
TGCGCCAGCAAACTGCGGGTCACGTCCTACAATGAGCAGTTCTTC